Shown below are 28 T cell receptor beta chains from a single sample sequenced in a study of cytomegalovirus exposure and HLA in healthy donors. The PCR made use of 60 Vbeta and 13 Jbeta primers. Profiled with immunoSEQ multiplex PCR; TCRdb holds only in-frame clones, not every one. The sample carries around 150,000 clones, 60% to 80% recorded once. Source material: PBMCs. These TCRs come from a man between 18 and 29 years old in good health and CMV-seropositive.

This chain links TRBV2 with TRBJ1-6, with TRBD1 identical over 7 bases. The CDR3 runs 16 residues. With V trimmed by 5 bases and J by 5 bases, 9 bases remained unmatched. CDR1 is SNHLY, CDR2 FYNNEI, per germline. The CDR3 reads CASSYYRQGNNSPLHF. For the CDR3, the DNA is TGTGCCAGCAGTTATTACCGACAGGGAAATAATTCACCCCTCCACTTT.

CDR3 sequence (DNA): TGTGCCATCAGTAGGACAGGGACGGATGAAAAACTGTTTTTT. Protein sequence: CAISRTGTDEKLFF. J is TRBJ1-4 and V is TRBV10-3, with 8 bases lining up with TRBD1. The ends lost 5 bases at V and 6 bases at J; junction bases unmatched: 5. Germline CDR1 ENHRY, CDR2 SYGVKD. The CDR3 is 14 amino acids.

This chain connects TRBV27 to TRBJ1-1; 9 bases match TRBD1. The CDR3 runs 15 residues. CDR1 and CDR2 (germline): MNHEY, SMNVEV (reference sequence). Trimming cost V 6 bases and J 0 bases; bases outside gene matches: 5. This CDR3 is CASRVQGAVNTEAFF. In DNA, the CDR3 is TGTGCCAGCAGAGTACAGGGGGCCGTGAACACTGAAGCTTTCTTT.

The V gene is TRBV6-5, the J gene TRBJ2-1; 10 bases align to TRBD2. Trimming cost V 4 bases and J 5 bases; bases outside gene matches: 8. This CDR3 spans 16 amino acids. Germline CDR1 MNHEY, CDR2 SVGAGI. The CDR3 is CASSSTSGRGNNEQFF. CDR3 sequence (DNA): TGTGCCAGCAGTTCGACCAGCGGGAGGGGAAACAATGAGCAGTTCTTC.

The rearrangement uses TRBV7-2 and TRBJ2-4; 7 bases are a match to TRBD1. The V gene end was trimmed by 7 bases and the J gene end by 2 bases; junction bases not matched to a gene: 8. The CDR3 spans 15 residues. Per the germline V gene, CDR1 is SGHTA and CDR2 is FQGNSA. CDR3 region: CASTKGAGTKNIQYF. CDR3 in DNA: TGTGCCAGCACAAAGGGGGCTGGGACCAAAAACATTCAGTACTTC.

The chain employs TRBV13 and TRBJ2-1; the match to TRBD1 covers 7 bases. This CDR3 comprises 17 residues. Germline trimming cut 2 bases from V and 3 bases from J; bases unmatched to any gene: 10. CDR1 and CDR2 (germline): PRHDT, FYEKMQ (reference sequence). CDR3: CASSLPVDRAYYNEQFF. Here the CDR3 DNA reads TGTGCCAGCAGCTTACCTGTTGACAGGGCGTACTACAATGAGCAGTTCTTC.

CDR3 nucleotides: TGTGCCAGCAGCCCGAGCGGGAACACCGGGGAGCTGTTTTTT. Its protein product is CASSPSGNTGELFF. This chain uses TRBV6-6 with TRBJ2-2, with D possibly TRBD2 on 5 matching bases. The germline V and J ends were trimmed by 6 bases and 1 base, with 9 bases remaining between them. This CDR3 is built from 14 residues. Looked up from germline, CDR1 is MNHNY and CDR2 is SVGAGI (reference sequence).

This chain joins TRBV2 and TRBJ1-6; TRBD1 is a possible D gene (5 bases). Looked up from germline, CDR1 is SNHLY and CDR2 is FYNNEI. CDR3 length equals 17 residues. V lost 6 bases and J lost 5, with 20 bases in between. CDR3 region: CASRAGHGISNNSPLHF. CDR3 nucleotides: TGTGCCAGCAGAGCCGGACATGGGATATCCAATAATTCACCCCTCCACTTT.

This chain joins TRBV29-1 and TRBJ2-2; 10 bases agree with TRBD1. The V and J ends lost 5 bases and 6 bases, in that order; junction bases with no gene match: 9. The V gene's germline CDR1 is SQVTM and CDR2 ANQGSEA. This CDR3 contains 15 residues. Written as DNA, the CDR3 is TGCAGCGTTAAATTGACAGGGGGCACAGCCGGGGAGCTGTTTTTT. As protein: CSVKLTGGTAGELFF.

This clone was counted between two and nine times. The chain couples TRBV29-1 to TRBJ1-1; possible D gene TRBD1, 6 bases. The CDR3 loop spans 14 amino acids. V was cut by 7 bases and J by 2 bases, with 17 bases left in between. Germline CDR1 reads SQVTM; CDR2 reads ANQGSEA. CDR3 in amino acids: CSGGYGQLNTEAFF. In nucleotides, the CDR3 is TGCAGCGGTGGCTATGGACAGCTAAACACTGAAGCTTTCTTT.

V gene TRBV29-1 combines with J gene TRBJ2-7, with a weak D call TRBD1 (5 bases). Trimming took 1 base from V and 3 from J, leaving 10 bases between them. The CDR3 has 13 amino acids. The germline gives CDR1 SQVTM, CDR2 ANQGSEA. DNA of the CDR3: TGCAGCGTTGAAGGCAGGGCCGACTACGAGCAGTACTTC. This codes for CSVEGRADYEQYF.

The chain employs TRBV7-9 and TRBJ2-5, with 10 bases lining up with TRBD2. The better agreement between TRBJ2-7 and the DNA end casts doubt on the J call. CDR1 SEHNR and CDR2 FQNEAQ come from the germline V gene (reference sequence). The length of the CDR3 is 15 residues. This CDR3 reads CASSPGLAVSYEQYF. The CDR3, as DNA: TGTGCCAGCAGCCCAGGACTAGCGGTATCCTACGAGCAGTACTTC.

The rearrangement joins TRBV5-6 to TRBJ1-3, with a tentative D call TRBD1 (5 bases). Germline V gives CDR1 SGHDT, CDR2 YYEEEE. CDR3 length equals 19 residues. With 0 bases removed from V and 0 bases from J, the gap between germline ends came to 19 bases. This chain's CDR3 is CASSLAPGRNLNSGNTIYF. The DNA for the CDR3 is TGTGCCAGCAGCTTGGCGCCAGGGAGGAACCTAAACTCTGGAAACACCATATATTTT.

This clone was seen just once. This chain joins TRBV4-3 and TRBJ1-1, with D tentatively TRBD1 (6 bases). The CDR3 runs 15 residues. With 0 bases removed from V and 0 bases from J, the gap between germline ends came to 8 bases. Germline V CDR1 and CDR2: LGHNA, YSLEER. The DNA of the CDR3 is TGCGCCAGCAGCCAAGATCGGACAGTGAACACTGAAGCTTTCTTT. This sequence encodes CASSQDRTVNTEAFF.

V gene TRBV6-5 combines with J gene TRBJ2-7, with D tentatively TRBD2 (5 bases). Germline CDR1 MNHEY, CDR2 SVGAGI. The CDR3 is 15 residues long. Trimming shortened V by 5 bases and J by 4 bases, and 18 bases separated the two germline ends. The CDR3 DNA reads TGTGCCAGCAGTCTCACCGGGGTAGGTGGGTACGAGCAGTACTTC. This encodes CASSLTGVGGYEQYF.

This chain connects TRBV18 to TRBJ1-3; 7 nucleotides align to TRBD1. This CDR3 is built from 16 residues. Germline loops: CDR1 KGHSH, CDR2 LQKENI. Trimming took 3 bases from V and 2 from J; bases not matched to a gene: 7. CDR3 in DNA: TGTGCCAGCTCACCCGGAGGGCAGGGGGCTGGAAACACCATATATTTT. It yields the protein CASSPGGQGAGNTIYF.

V and J are TRBV30 and TRBJ1-5; 8 nucleotides align to TRBD1. CDR1 is GTSNPN, CDR2 SVGIG, per germline (reference sequence). The CDR3 has 16 residues. V shed 0 bases, J shed 0 bases, and the junction held 4 bases outside the gene matches. The CDR3 loop reads CAWSVRTGSSNQPQHF. The CDR3 nucleotides read TGTGCCTGGAGTGTCCGGACAGGGAGTAGCAATCAGCCCCAGCATTTT.

The CDR3 DNA sequence: TGTGCCAGCAGCTTGAGTGGGGCAGGGGAGACCCAGTACTTC. Translated, it gives CASSLSGAGETQYF. V gene TRBV5-4 combines with J gene TRBJ2-5; a weak D match, TRBD1 (5 bases). Germline-derived CDR1 and CDR2 are SGHNT and YYREEE (reference sequence). Trimming shortened V by 1 base and J by 5 bases, and 12 bases separated the two germline ends. The CDR3 length is 14 residues.

V and J are TRBV5-6 and TRBJ2-3; D unclear. Germline-derived CDR1 and CDR2 are SGHDT and YYEEEE. CDR3 length: 15 amino acids. V lost 1 base and J lost 0, with 9 bases in between. CDR3 sequence reads: CASSLTYSSTDTQYF. CDR3 DNA: TGTGCCAGCAGCTTGACATACAGTAGCACAGATACGCAGTATTTT. Based on the CDR3 plus reference TRBV5-6 and TRBJ2-3, the full variable domain is DAGVTQSPTHLIKTRGQQVTLRCSPKSGHDTVSWYQQALGQGPQFIFQYYEEEERQRGNFPDRFSGHQFPNYSSELNVNALLLGDSALYLCASSLTYSSTDTQYFGPGTRLTVL.

Remarks on this clone: Different DNA sequences within this sample yield the same CDR3. The chain recombines TRBV7-9 with TRBJ1-1; TRBD1 agrees at 7 bases. J gave up 0 bases and V 4 bases, and 5 bases lay outside the gene matches. The length of the CDR3 is 15 residues. Germline V gene lookup returns CDR1 SEHNR and CDR2 FQNEAQ (reference sequence). DNA for the CDR3: TGTGCCAGCAGCTCCTTACAGGGGCTGAACACTGAAGCTTTCTTT. It yields the protein CASSSLQGLNTEAFF.

This clone was counted a few times. The chain employs TRBV5-1 and TRBJ2-7; 9 bases fit TRBD1. Per the germline V gene, CDR1 is SGHRS and CDR2 is YFSETQ. This CDR3 comprises 13 residues. The V gene end was trimmed by 5 bases and the J gene end by 0 bases; junction bases not matched to a gene: 0. CDR3 in amino acids: CASRTGGSYEQYF. CDR3 sequence (DNA): TGCGCCAGCAGGACAGGGGGCTCCTACGAGCAGTACTTC. Variable domain in full (rest from reference TRBV5-1 and TRBJ2-7): KAGVTQTPRYLIKTRGQQVTLSCSPISGHRSVSWYQQTPGQGLQFLFEYFSETQRNKGNFPGRFSGRQFSNSRSEMNVSTLELGDSALYLCASRTGGSYEQYFGPGTRLTVT.

J is TRBJ1-3 and V is TRBV30; possible D gene TRBD1, 6 bases. Trimming took off 0 bases at V and 0 bases at J, with 12 bases between the two ends. The CDR3 sequence is 16 residues long. Germline-derived CDR1 and CDR2 are GTSNPN and SVGIG (reference sequence). The CDR3 sequence: CAWSVLTRGSGNTIYF. CDR3 sequence (DNA): TGTGCCTGGAGTGTACTAACCAGGGGCTCTGGAAACACCATATATTTT.

This rearrangement joins TRBV9 to TRBJ1-1; D uncertain. Per the germline V gene, CDR1 is SGDLS and CDR2 is YYNGEE. The ends were cut back, 0 bases at V and 5 bases at J, with 14 bases in the middle. The CDR3 length is 15 residues. CDR3: CASSVEARLRTEAFF. The CDR3 nucleotides are TGTGCCAGCAGCGTAGAGGCGAGGTTAAGGACTGAAGCTTTCTTT. Full variable domain (missing parts from reference TRBV9 and TRBJ1-1): DSGVTQTPKHLITATGQRVTLRCSPRSGDLSVYWYQQSLDQGLQFLIQYYNGEERAKGNILERFSAQQFPDLHSELNLSSLELGDSALYFCASSVEARLRTEAFFGQGTRLTVV.

The chain uses TRBV11-3 and TRBJ2-3; D is unresolved. CDR3 length: 13 residues. Between the trimmed V and J ends, which lost 2 bases and 12 bases, there was a span of 15 bases. CDR1 and CDR2 from the germline V gene are SGHNT and YENEEA. The CDR3 spells CASSLSLASYQYF. The CDR3 coding sequence is TGTGCCAGCAGCTTATCTTTAGCAAGTTACCAGTATTTT.

The chain is built from TRBV7-2 and TRBJ2-3; 7 bases match TRBD2. CDR3 length: 15 amino acids. V lost 3 bases to trimming and J lost 6 bases; unmatched junction nucleotides: 9. Germline CDR1 is SGHTA and CDR2 is FQGNSA. As DNA, the CDR3 is TGTGCCAGCAGCTTTGGGCTAGCGGCGGGGGATACGCAGTATTTT. Translated: CASSFGLAAGDTQYF.

This chain connects TRBV5-4 to TRBJ2-7; 15 bases line up with TRBD2. Germline lookup yields CDR1 SGHNT and CDR2 YYREEE (reference sequence). The CDR3 extends over 16 amino acids. V was pared by 4 bases and J by 5 bases, with 7 bases of the junction left unmatched. CDR3 in DNA: TGTGCCAGCAGCCTAGGGGGACTAGCGGGAGGAGACGAGCAGTACTTC. Translating gives CASSLGGLAGGDEQYF.

This chain links TRBV7-8 with TRBJ2-5; 9 bases line up with TRBD1. Germline lookup yields CDR1 SGHVS and CDR2 FQNEAQ. The CDR3 sequence is 15 residues long. J lost 4 bases, V lost 5 bases, and 8 bases had no gene match. The CDR3 DNA is TGTGCCAGCAGCCTGGGGACAGGGCTAATAGAGACCCAGTACTTC. The encoded protein is CASSLGTGLIETQYF.

This clone was counted once. The chain joins TRBV6-5 to TRBJ2-2; the D gene is possibly TRBD1 (6 bases). This CDR3 contains 15 residues. CDR1 and CDR2 from the germline V gene are MNHEY and SVGAGI. V gave up 5 bases and J gave up 7 bases, with 17 bases separating them. CDR3 sequence (DNA): TGTGCCAGCAGTACACAACACAGGGAAGTCGGGGAGCTGTTTTTT. Its translation: CASSTQHREVGELFF.